A selection of T cell receptor beta chains follows, all from one sample in a study of blood T cell repertoires in COVID-19. Generated by immunoSEQ multiplex PCR, the TCRdb table keeps only in-frame clones and is missing some. The data contain approximately 270,000 clones, 80% to 90% of them singletons. The sample was PBMCs or T cells enriched from blood (not recorded which). The source of these receptors is a woman in her 50s who had recovered from COVID-19. The CDR3 runs from the conserved cysteine through the conserved F or W. Part of the rows lack a size; the others show once, few, many or a class for expanded clones.

v_gene: TRBV29-1
j_gene: TRBJ2-1
abundance: .
CDR3aa: CSVGTGGYNEQFF

v_gene: TRBV20-1
j_gene: TRBJ2-1
abundance: .
CDR3aa: CSASHFRTSGPYNEQFF

v_gene: TRBV30
j_gene: TRBJ2-6
abundance: .
CDR3aa: CAWSVTRTAPSGANVLTF

v_gene: TRBV7-9
j_gene: TRBJ2-7
abundance: .
CDR3aa: CASSPPPGLAGEYYEQYF

v_gene: TRBV3-1/TRBV3-2
j_gene: TRBJ1-1
abundance: once
CDR3aa: CASSQGTGGTEAFF

v_gene: TRBV28
j_gene: TRBJ1-1
abundance: .
CDR3aa: CASSPLDRVNTEAFF

v_gene: TRBV7-9
j_gene: TRBJ2-7
abundance: .
CDR3aa: CASSHSMTPGEQYF

v_gene: TRBV9
j_gene: TRBJ2-4
abundance: .
CDR3aa: CASSVGIGGSGNIQYF

v_gene: TRBV27
j_gene: TRBJ2-1
abundance: .
CDR3aa: CASFSLAGESYNEQFF

v_gene: TRBV7-3
j_gene: TRBJ2-7
abundance: .
CDR3aa: CASSPSGIDEQYF

v_gene: TRBV24-1
j_gene: TRBJ1-1
abundance: .
CDR3aa: CATSDLGRGTEAFF

v_gene: TRBV14
j_gene: TRBJ2-1
abundance: once
CDR3aa: CASRMTGDNEQFF

v_gene: TRBV23-1
j_gene: TRBJ2-7
abundance: .
CDR3aa: CASGTGLAPSVVARVYEQYF

v_gene: TRBV19
j_gene: TRBJ1-6
abundance: .
CDR3aa: CASSMQGHGNSPLHF

v_gene: TRBV5-5
j_gene: TRBJ2-1
abundance: .
CDR3aa: CASSLLPTSSYNEQFF

v_gene: TRBV27
j_gene: TRBJ1-2
abundance: .
CDR3aa: CASSTIGTGYGYTF

v_gene: TRBV11-2
j_gene: TRBJ1-4
abundance: .
CDR3aa: CASSLDLWSNEKLFF

v_gene: TRBV5-1
j_gene: TRBJ1-1
abundance: .
CDR3aa: CASSIGTDAYTEAFF

v_gene: TRBV6-5
j_gene: TRBJ1-1
abundance: .
CDR3aa: CASSYLEEMNTEAFF

v_gene: TRBV2
j_gene: TRBJ1-5
abundance: once
CDR3aa: CASSAHNQPQHF

v_gene: TRBV14
j_gene: TRBJ1-6
abundance: .
CDR3aa: CASSPRQGFNSPLHF

v_gene: TRBV7-6
j_gene: TRBJ2-5
abundance: .
CDR3aa: CASSPQQVETQYF

v_gene: TRBV7-6
j_gene: TRBJ1-1
abundance: .
CDR3aa: CASSHGGSEAFF